The sequence of this T cell receptor beta chain was determined in a study of shared clonotypes between healthy human individuals. Deep level was the assay's run setting. The table came from immunoSEQ multiplex PCR; TCRdb's copy has only in-frame clones and leaves some out. The repertoire includes around 1.1 million clones, 70% to 80% of them detected once, and around 0.61% sits in the top ten. V trimming: 5 bases; J trimming: 5 bases; junction bases outside the gene matches: 10. There are 15 residues in the CDR3. Germline CDR1 reads MNHEY; CDR2 reads SVGAGI. The V and J genes are TRBV6-5 and TRBJ2-7, with 9 positions matching TRBD1. Sequencing was carried out using memory CD4+ T cells from PBMCs. Subset given: CD45RA-negative fraction. The clonotype was recovered from a man aged 18 to 30 in good health. Some clones in this sample may be carry-over from other donors' samples. The CDR3: CASSATGTGFHEQYF. The CDR3 DNA reads TGTGCCAGCAGTGCCACCGGGACAGGGTTCCACGAGCAGTACTTC.